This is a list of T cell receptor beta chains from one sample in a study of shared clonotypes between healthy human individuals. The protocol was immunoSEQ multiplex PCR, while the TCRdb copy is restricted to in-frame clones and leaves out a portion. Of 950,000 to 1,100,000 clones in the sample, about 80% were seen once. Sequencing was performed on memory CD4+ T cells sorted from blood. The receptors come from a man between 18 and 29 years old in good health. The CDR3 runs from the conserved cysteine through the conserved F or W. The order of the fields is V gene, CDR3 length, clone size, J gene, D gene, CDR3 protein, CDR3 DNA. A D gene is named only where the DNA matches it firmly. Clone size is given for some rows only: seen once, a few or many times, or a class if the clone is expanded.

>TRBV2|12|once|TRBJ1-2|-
CASIEGSYGYTF
TGTGCCAGCATCGAGGGAAGCTATGGCTACACCTTC
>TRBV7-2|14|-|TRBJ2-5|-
CASSPGSAGETQYF
TGTGCCAGCAGCCCCGGGTCCGCCGGGGAGACCCAGTACTTC
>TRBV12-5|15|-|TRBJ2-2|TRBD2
CASGLLRGDAGELFF
TGTGCTAGTGGTTTGCTACGGGGGGACGCCGGGGAGCTGTTTTTT
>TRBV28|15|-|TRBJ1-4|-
CASSGHSPLGEKLFF
TGTGCCAGCAGTGGACACTCCCCGCTCGGAGAAAAACTGTTTTTT
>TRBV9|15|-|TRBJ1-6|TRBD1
CASSVGGTGDSPLHF
TGTGCCAGCAGCGTAGGAGGGACAGGTGATTCACCCCTCCACTTT
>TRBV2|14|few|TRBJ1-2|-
CASTRTAGNYGYTF
TGTGCCAGCACCCGAACCGCCGGCAACTATGGCTACACCTTC
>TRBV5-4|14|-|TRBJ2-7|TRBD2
CASRPLAGLGEQYF
TGTGCCAGCAGACCACTAGCGGGGTTAGGCGAGCAGTACTTC
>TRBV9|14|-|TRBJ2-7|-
CASNKEGLSYEQYF
TGTGCCAGCAATAAGGAGGGCCTCTCCTACGAGCAGTACTTC
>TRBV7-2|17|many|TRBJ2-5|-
CASSLRTHSTRQETQYF
TGTGCCAGCAGCTTACGGACCCATAGTACTAGACAAGAGACCCAGTACTTC
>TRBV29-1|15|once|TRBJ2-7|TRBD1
CSVDRGQGATYEQYF
TGCAGCGTTGATAGGGGACAGGGGGCCACATACGAGCAGTACTTC
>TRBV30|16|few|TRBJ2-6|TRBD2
CAYHYGGSSGANVLTF
TGTGCCTATCACTACGGGGGGTCCTCTGGGGCCAACGTCCTGACTTTC
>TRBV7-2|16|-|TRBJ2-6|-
CASSLGRISGANVLTF
TGTGCCAGCAGCTTAGGACGGATCTCCGGGGCCAACGTCCTGACTTTC
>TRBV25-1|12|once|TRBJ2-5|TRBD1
CCPGQGKETQYF
TGCTGCCCGGGACAGGGCAAAGAGACCCAGTACTTC
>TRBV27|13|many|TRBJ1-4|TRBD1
CASSSGGREKLFF
TGTGCCAGCAGTTCAGGGGGTCGCGAAAAACTGTTTTTT
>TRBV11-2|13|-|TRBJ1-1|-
CASTFLRGAEAFF
TGTGCCAGCACCTTCTTGCGGGGAGCTGAAGCTTTCTTT
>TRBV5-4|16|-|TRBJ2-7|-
CASSTRKKGAGGEQYF
TGTGCCAGCAGCACACGAAAAAAGGGGGCGGGAGGCGAGCAGTACTTC
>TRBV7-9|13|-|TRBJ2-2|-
CASSPFLTGELFF
TGTGCCAGCAGCCCCTTTCTCACCGGGGAGCTGTTTTTT
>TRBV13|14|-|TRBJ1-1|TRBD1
CASSSRTGGTEAFF
TGTGCCAGCAGCTCACGGACAGGGGGGACTGAAGCTTTCTTT
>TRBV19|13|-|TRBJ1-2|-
CASTNPGVWGYTF
TGTGCCAGTACCAATCCAGGGGTCTGGGGCTACACCTTC
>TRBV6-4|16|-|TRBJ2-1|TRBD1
CASSDLRDRGRNEQFF
TGTGCCAGCAGTGACCTCCGGGACAGGGGGCGCAATGAGCAGTTCTTC
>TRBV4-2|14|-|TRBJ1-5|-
CASSQEWVGQPQHF
TGTGCCAGCAGCCAAGAATGGGTGGGGCAGCCCCAGCATTTT
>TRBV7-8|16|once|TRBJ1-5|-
CASSFYKGHPDQPQHF
TGTGCCAGCAGCTTTTATAAGGGGCACCCGGATCAGCCCCAGCATTTT
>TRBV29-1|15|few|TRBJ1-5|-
CSVGDGVLGNQPQHF
TGCAGCGTTGGGGATGGGGTTTTGGGCAATCAGCCCCAGCATTTT
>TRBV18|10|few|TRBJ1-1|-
CASSRTEAFF
TGTGCCAGCTCACGGACTGAAGCTTTCTTT
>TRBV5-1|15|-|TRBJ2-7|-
CASSQGSTGAYEQYF
TGCGCCAGCAGCCAGGGCAGCACGGGAGCCTACGAGCAGTACTTC
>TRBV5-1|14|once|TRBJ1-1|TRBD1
CASSPGQGGSEAFF
TGCGCCAGCAGCCCGGGACAGGGGGGCTCAGAAGCTTTCTTT
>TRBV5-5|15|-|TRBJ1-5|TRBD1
CASSVTGGAGQPQHF
TGTGCCAGCAGCGTGACAGGGGGCGCGGGCCAGCCCCAGCATTTT
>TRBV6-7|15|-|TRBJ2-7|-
CASSYSQGSGREQYF
TGTGCCAGCAGTTACTCTCAGGGTTCAGGGCGCGAGCAGTACTTC
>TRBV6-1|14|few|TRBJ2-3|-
CASSELRSTDTQYF
TGTGCCAGCAGTGAATTGAGATCCACAGATACGCAGTATTTT
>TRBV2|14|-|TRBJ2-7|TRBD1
CASNRDSYSYEQYF
TGTGCCAGCAATCGGGACAGCTACTCCTACGAGCAGTACTTC
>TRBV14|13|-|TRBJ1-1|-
CASSQGVFTEAFF
TGTGCCAGCAGCCAAGGGGTTTTCACTGAAGCTTTCTTT
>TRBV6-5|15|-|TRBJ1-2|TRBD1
CASSYSTGTGKGYTF
TGTGCCAGCAGTTACTCGACCGGGACAGGGAAAGGCTACACCTTC
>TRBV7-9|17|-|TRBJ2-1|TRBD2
CASSSGGASGAYNEQFF
TGTGCCAGCAGCAGCGGGGGGGCTAGCGGGGCCTACAATGAGCAGTTCTTC
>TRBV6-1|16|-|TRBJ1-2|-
CASSDGVGRFNYGYTF
TGTGCCAGCAGTGATGGGGTTGGGAGATTTAACTATGGCTACACCTTC
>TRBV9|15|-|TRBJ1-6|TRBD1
CASSPQGGVYSPLHF
TGTGCCAGCAGCCCCCAGGGGGGGGTCTATTCACCCCTCCACTTT
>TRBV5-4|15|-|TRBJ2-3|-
CASSSPGPSTDTQYF
TGTGCCAGCAGCTCGCCGGGACCGAGCACAGATACGCAGTATTTT
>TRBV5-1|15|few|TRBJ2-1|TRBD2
CASSSGTSVYNEQFF
TGCGCCAGCAGCTCAGGGACTAGCGTTTACAATGAGCAGTTCTTC
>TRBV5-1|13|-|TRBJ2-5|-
CASGEQGVETQYF
TGCGCCAGCGGGGAACAGGGTGTCGAGACCCAGTACTTC
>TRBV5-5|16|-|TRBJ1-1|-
CASSQRVTEGSTEAFF
TGTGCCAGCAGTCAACGAGTGACGGAGGGGAGCACTGAAGCTTTCTTT
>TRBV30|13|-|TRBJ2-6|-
CAWSNSGANVLTF
TGTGCCTGGAGTAACTCTGGGGCCAACGTCCTGACTTTC
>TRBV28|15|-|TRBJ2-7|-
CASSLPNQGTYEQYF
TGTGCCAGCAGTTTACCCAATCAGGGGACCTACGAGCAGTACTTC
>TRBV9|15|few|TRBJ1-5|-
CASSVVPGLGQPQHF
TGTGCCAGCAGCGTAGTGCCAGGGCTGGGTCAGCCCCAGCATTTT
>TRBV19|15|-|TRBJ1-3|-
CASSRDPVSGNTIYF
TGTGCCAGTAGTCGGGATCCAGTCTCTGGAAACACCATATATTTT
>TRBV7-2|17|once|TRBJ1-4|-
CASSLGGAVATNEKLFF
TGTGCCAGCAGCTTAGGGGGGGCTGTTGCAACTAATGAAAAACTGTTTTTT
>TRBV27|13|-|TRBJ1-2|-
CASRAGSDYGYTF
TGTGCCAGCAGGGCAGGGTCCGACTATGGCTACACCTTC
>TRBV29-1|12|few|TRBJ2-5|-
CSVGYSQETQYF
TGCAGCGTAGGATATTCCCAAGAGACCCAGTACTTC